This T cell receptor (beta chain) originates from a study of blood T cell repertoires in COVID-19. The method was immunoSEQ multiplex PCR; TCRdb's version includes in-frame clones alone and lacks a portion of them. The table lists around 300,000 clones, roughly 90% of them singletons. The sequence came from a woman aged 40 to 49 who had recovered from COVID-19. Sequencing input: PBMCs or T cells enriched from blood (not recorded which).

CDR3 sequence: CASSLRGQSYEQYF. In DNA form, the CDR3 reads TGTGCCAGCAGTTTACGGGGACAGTCCTACGAGCAGTACTTC. The chain is built from TRBV27 and TRBJ2-7; 7 nucleotides agree with TRBD1. Unmatched junction bases numbered 2, after V lost 2 bases and J lost 1 base. Germline CDR1 MNHEY, CDR2 SMNVEV (reference sequence). The CDR3 consists of 14 residues.